These T cell receptor beta chains were read from a single sample in a study of identical twins. TCRdb used MiXCR to reprocess the 5' RACE reads, holding one entry per CDR3 protein. Counted here are 1.5 million to 2 million distinct CDR3 sequences, less than 35% occurring once; the ten biggest clones make up less than 0.35%. Sequenced sample: cord blood. The receptors were sampled from a newborn girl in good health. Both conserved end residues are part of each CDR3. A D gene is named only where the DNA matches it firmly. For some rows the clone size is stated as once, few or many, or as a class when expanded; others skip it.

v_call	clone_size	j_call	d_call	cdr3_aa	cdr3_nt
TRBV6-1	NA	TRBJ2-1	NA	CASSEDGIEQFF	TGTGCCAGCAGTGAAGATGGGATCGAGCAGTTCTTC
TRBV4-1	NA	TRBJ2-3	NA	CASSFLLALSTDTQYF	TGCGCCAGCAGCTTCCTACTAGCACTTAGCACAGATACGCAGTATTTT
TRBV28	NA	TRBJ2-5	TRBD2	CATLSGRLETQYF	TGTGCCACCCTTAGCGGGAGGTTAGAGACCCAGTACTTC
TRBV9	many	TRBJ1-6	TRBD1	CASSVGQGRNSPLHF	TGTGCCAGCAGCGTAGGACAGGGGAGGAATTCACCCCTCCACTTT
TRBV4-2	NA	TRBJ2-1	TRBD2	CASSQAPRLAGDSEQFF	TGTGCCAGCAGCCAAGCCCCGAGACTAGCGGGGGACAGTGAGCAGTTCTTC
TRBV20-1	few	TRBJ2-7	NA	CSAGDWGYEQYF	TGCAGTGCTGGGGACTGGGGGTACGAGCAGTACTTC
TRBV20-1	NA	TRBJ2-7	NA	CSARVLVGRNNEQYF	TGCAGTGCTAGAGTCTTGGTGGGTAGAAACAATGAGCAGTACTTC
TRBV12-3/TRBV12-4	NA	TRBJ2-7	TRBD1	CASSGMAGQGIYEQYF	TGTGCCAGCAGCGGAATGGCGGGACAGGGAATCTACGAGCAGTACTTC
TRBV7-2	many	TRBJ2-7	NA	CASSLSFLSYEQYF	TGTGCCAGCAGCTTATCATTCCTCTCCTACGAGCAGTACTTC
TRBV6-1	NA	TRBJ2-5	TRBD2	CASSEEAGVVETQYF	TGTGCCAGCAGTGAGGAGGCGGGAGTGGTGGAGACCCAGTACTTC